The entry below gives a single T cell receptor (beta chain) sequence along with its context. The PCR employed 60 Vbeta primers together with 13 Jbeta primers. Only in-frame clones appear in the TCRdb table, and some are missing; sequencing was by immunoSEQ multiplex PCR. The sample holds about 150,000 clones, about three quarters seen once. V lost 5 bases and J lost 0, with 11 bases in between. Looked up from germline, CDR1 is MDHEN and CDR2 is SYDVKM. The CDR3 totals 16 residues. This specimen belongs to a study of cytomegalovirus exposure and HLA in healthy donors. What was sequenced was PBMCs. The origin of this receptor is a middle-aged woman in good health and CMV-seronegative. This chain links TRBV28 with TRBJ1-6; no clear D. The CDR3 nucleotides read TGTGCCAGCAGTGCGGCTGAGGGCTCCTATAATTCACCCCTCCACTTT. It codes for CASSAAEGSYNSPLHF.